This TCR beta chain was captured by sequencing in a study of blood T cell repertoires in COVID-19. Data came from immunoSEQ multiplex PCR; TCRdb stores just in-frame clones and leaves some out. The sample carries tens of thousands of clones, nearly 90% recorded once. CDR1 MNHEY and CDR2 SVGEGT come from the germline V gene. V was clipped by 6 bases and J by 7 bases, with 16 bases between them. There are 14 residues in the CDR3. What was sequenced was peripheral blood. This clonotype originated in a man in his 70s with active COVID-19. V gene TRBV6-2 or TRBV6-3 combines with J gene TRBJ2-4; tentative D call: TRBD2 (6 bases). The CDR3, as DNA: TGTGCCAGCAGCCCCATCCGCGCGGGGAACATTCAGTACTTC. Translating gives CASSPIRAGNIQYF.